The rows below give T cell receptor beta chains drawn from one sample of a study of cytomegalovirus exposure and HLA in healthy donors. Sequenced by immunoSEQ multiplex PCR; TCRdb stores in-frame clones only, minus some. The sample lists around 100,000 clones; about 7.6% were seen once. The sample comprised PBMCs. These receptors were obtained from a man aged 50 to 60 in good health and CMV-seronegative. CDR3s include the opening cysteine and the closing phenylalanine or tryptophan. A D gene is named only where the DNA matches it firmly. Only some rows state a clone size, as once, few, many or a class for expanded clones.

size: .
V: TRBV27
J: TRBJ2-7
D: TRBD1
CDR3: CASKLDRDSYEQYF
DNA: TGTGCCAGCAAACTTGACAGGGACTCCTACGAGCAGTACTTC

size: .
V: TRBV6-6
J: TRBJ2-5
D: TRBD1
CDR3: CASTLQTGGQETQYF
DNA: TGTGCCAGCACTTTACAAACAGGGGGCCAAGAGACCCAGTACTTC

size: few
V: TRBV10-3
J: TRBJ2-7
D: .
CDR3: CAISDHSGYEQYF
DNA: TGTGCCATCAGTGACCACAGTGGCTACGAGCAGTACTTC

size: few
V: TRBV10-3
J: TRBJ1-5
D: .
CDR3: CATLANYSNQPQHF
DNA: TGTGCCACCTTAGCCAATTATAGCAATCAGCCCCAGCATTTT

size: .
V: TRBV29-1
J: TRBJ1-1
D: .
CDR3: CSGRRDTEAFF
DNA: TGCAGCGGTCGCCGGGACACTGAAGCTTTCTTT

size: few
V: TRBV19
J: TRBJ2-2
D: TRBD1
CDR3: CASRQGPGELFF
DNA: TGTGCCAGTAGACAGGGGCCCGGGGAGCTGTTTTTT

size: .
V: TRBV2
J: TRBJ2-4
D: .
CDR3: CASRWDSLGENIQYF
DNA: TGTGCCAGCAGATGGGACTCCCTTGGGGAAAACATTCAGTACTTC

size: few
V: TRBV19
J: TRBJ1-5
D: TRBD1
CDR3: CASSPRVPGQSNQPQHF
DNA: TGTGCCAGTAGTCCAAGGGTACCGGGACAGAGCAATCAGCCCCAGCATTTT

size: few
V: TRBV10-2
J: TRBJ2-5
D: TRBD2
CDR3: CASSESTGGRETQYF
DNA: TGCGCCAGCAGTGAGTCGACGGGGGGGCGAGAGACCCAGTACTTC

size: few
V: TRBV2
J: TRBJ2-1
D: .
CDR3: CASSGGGSSYNEQFF
DNA: TGTGCCAGCAGCGGTGGAGGTTCCTCCTACAATGAGCAGTTCTTC

size: .
V: TRBV10-2
J: TRBJ2-2
D: TRBD2
CDR3: CASNSGGAAGELFF
DNA: TGCGCCAGCAACAGCGGGGGGGCCGCCGGGGAGCTGTTTTTT

size: .
V: TRBV6-1
J: TRBJ2-3
D: TRBD1
CDR3: CASSEAPGQGADTQYF
DNA: TGTGCCAGCAGTGAAGCCCCGGGACAGGGGGCAGATACGCAGTATTTT

size: few
V: TRBV10-3
J: TRBJ2-2
D: TRBD2
CDR3: CAIKTLAGGPNGELFF
DNA: TGTGCCATCAAAACTTTAGCGGGGGGGCCTAACGGGGAGCTGTTTTTT

size: .
V: TRBV5-1
J: TRBJ2-7
D: TRBD1
CDR3: CASSLLQGLHTYEQYF
DNA: TGCGCCAGCAGCTTACTACAGGGGCTCCATACCTACGAGCAGTACTTC

size: .
V: TRBV30
J: TRBJ1-6
D: TRBD1
CDR3: CAWRGQGVNSPLHF
DNA: TGTGCCTGGAGGGGACAGGGGGTTAATTCACCCCTCCACTTT

size: .
V: TRBV27
J: TRBJ2-7
D: .
CDR3: CASSLSRGNSGQYF
DNA: TGTGCCAGCAGTTTATCGAGAGGGAATTCAGGGCAGTACTTC

size: .
V: TRBV29-1
J: TRBJ1-2
D: .
CDR3: CSVWTETTYGYTF
DNA: TGCAGCGTATGGACAGAGACTACCTATGGCTACACCTTC

size: few
V: TRBV19
J: TRBJ1-3
D: .
CDR3: CASSGTNGNTIYF
DNA: TGTGCCAGTAGCGGCACTAATGGAAACACCATATATTTT

size: .
V: TRBV15
J: TRBJ1-3
D: .
CDR3: CATSRDRASSGNTIYF
DNA: TGTGCCACCAGCAGAGATCGAGCTAGCTCTGGAAACACCATATATTTT

size: .
V: TRBV28
J: TRBJ1-2
D: .
CDR3: CASSFGGPFGYTF
DNA: TGTGCCAGCAGTTTTGGAGGGCCCTTTGGCTACACCTTC

size: few
V: TRBV11-2
J: TRBJ2-7
D: .
CDR3: CASSFTTGMPYEQYF
DNA: TGTGCCAGCAGCTTTACTACAGGAATGCCCTACGAGCAGTACTTC

size: few
V: TRBV7-2
J: TRBJ1-2
D: .
CDR3: CASSLAIGALEHGYTF
DNA: TGTGCCAGCAGCTTAGCAATTGGGGCATTAGAGCATGGCTACACCTTC

size: .
V: TRBV7-2
J: TRBJ2-1
D: TRBD2
CDR3: CASSLALGAGASYNEQFF
DNA: TGTGCCAGCAGCTTAGCGCTTGGGGCGGGAGCTTCCTACAATGAGCAGTTCTTC

size: .
V: TRBV10-3
J: TRBJ1-5
D: TRBD1
CDR3: CAISDPSTGDQPQHF
DNA: TGTGCCATCAGTGACCCGTCGACAGGGGATCAGCCCCAGCATTTT

size: .
V: TRBV27
J: TRBJ2-2
D: TRBD1
CDR3: CASSRDRANTGELFF
DNA: TGTGCCAGCAGTCGGGACAGGGCGAACACCGGGGAGCTGTTTTTT

size: .
V: TRBV6-5
J: TRBJ2-2
D: .
CDR3: CASSYSWLGELFF
DNA: TGTGCCAGCAGTTACTCATGGCTCGGGGAGCTGTTTTTT

size: few
V: TRBV7-2
J: TRBJ1-4
D: TRBD1
CDR3: CASSIGQGAEKLFF
DNA: TGTGCCAGCAGTATTGGACAGGGCGCTGAAAAACTGTTTTTT

size: few
V: TRBV4-1
J: TRBJ1-1
D: TRBD1
CDR3: CASSQLGTGDTEAFF
DNA: TGCGCCAGCAGCCAGCTCGGGACAGGCGACACTGAAGCTTTCTTT

size: .
V: TRBV2
J: TRBJ1-1
D: .
CDR3: CASSFSGITEAFF
DNA: TGTGCCAGCAGTTTTTCCGGGATCACTGAAGCTTTCTTT

size: few
V: TRBV2
J: TRBJ2-1
D: .
CDR3: CASSERRGDYEQFF
DNA: TGTGCCAGCAGTGAACGACGAGGCGATTACGAGCAGTTCTTC

size: .
V: TRBV10-3
J: TRBJ1-1
D: TRBD1
CDR3: CAIRAVQGANTEAFF
DNA: TGTGCCATCAGGGCGGTACAGGGGGCGAACACTGAAGCTTTCTTT

size: few
V: TRBV2
J: TRBJ1-5
D: .
CDR3: CASNLGGNQPQHF
DNA: TGTGCCAGCAACTTGGGAGGGAATCAGCCCCAGCATTTT

size: few
V: TRBV4-1
J: TRBJ2-1
D: TRBD2
CDR3: CASSQVPGGAQNEQFF
DNA: TGCGCCAGCAGCCAAGTTCCGGGGGGGGCCCAGAATGAGCAGTTCTTC

size: .
V: TRBV5-1
J: TRBJ2-7
D: .
CDR3: CASSLGGGYEQYF
DNA: TGCGCCAGCAGCTTAGGGGGTGGCTACGAGCAGTACTTC

size: .
V: TRBV9
J: TRBJ2-3
D: TRBD1
CDR3: CASSNLGGAWGDTQYF
DNA: TGTGCCAGCAGCAACCTAGGGGGCGCATGGGGAGATACGCAGTATTTT

size: few
V: TRBV6-5
J: TRBJ2-7
D: TRBD1
CDR3: CASSYSIITGGNEQYF
DNA: TGTGCCAGCAGTTACTCGATTATCACAGGGGGCAACGAGCAGTACTTC

size: .
V: TRBV29-1
J: TRBJ2-1
D: TRBD1
CDR3: CSGDSYPSYNEQFF
DNA: TGCAGCGGGGACAGCTATCCTTCCTACAATGAGCAGTTCTTC

size: .
V: TRBV30
J: TRBJ1-4
D: .
CDR3: CAWSGRNNEKLFF
DNA: TGTGCCTGGTCAGGAAGAAATAATGAAAAACTGTTTTTT

size: few
V: TRBV4-2
J: TRBJ1-1
D: .
CDR3: CASSQGTAGLWGGNTEAFF
DNA: TGTGCCAGCAGCCAAGGGACGGCAGGGTTGTGGGGTGGGAACACTGAAGCTTTCTTT

size: few
V: TRBV9
J: TRBJ1-1
D: .
CDR3: CASSVAGNTEAFF
DNA: TGTGCCAGCAGCGTAGCCGGGAACACTGAAGCTTTCTTT

size: few
V: TRBV30
J: TRBJ2-2
D: .
CDR3: CAWSRWGVGELFF
DNA: TGTGCCTGGAGTCGGTGGGGGGTCGGGGAGCTGTTTTTT

size: few
V: TRBV6-1
J: TRBJ1-2
D: .
CDR3: CASSAGYGYTF
DNA: TGTGCCAGCAGTGCCGGCTATGGCTACACCTTC

size: few
V: TRBV7-2
J: TRBJ2-7
D: TRBD1
CDR3: CASSSSDRGIYEQYF
DNA: TGTGCCAGCAGTTCATCGGACAGGGGCATCTACGAGCAGTACTTC

size: .
V: TRBV9
J: TRBJ2-2
D: .
CDR3: CASSVYTGTTGELFF
DNA: TGTGCCAGCAGCGTCTATACAGGGACCACCGGGGAGCTGTTTTTT

size: few
V: TRBV5-6
J: TRBJ2-3
D: TRBD1
CDR3: CASSLTGTGSTDKQYF
DNA: TGTGCCAGCAGCTTGACAGGGACAGGCAGCACAGATAAGCAGTATTTT

size: few
V: TRBV6-1
J: TRBJ2-1
D: .
CDR3: CASSEVRTYPLGNEQFF
DNA: TGTGCCAGCAGTGAAGTAAGGACATACCCTTTGGGTAATGAGCAGTTCTTC

size: few
V: TRBV10-3
J: TRBJ2-2
D: TRBD1
CDR3: CAIKSGTENTGELFF
DNA: TGTGCCATCAAATCTGGGACAGAGAACACCGGGGAGCTGTTTTTT

size: few
V: TRBV9
J: TRBJ1-2
D: TRBD1
CDR3: CASSVASRGQGANGYTF
DNA: TGTGCCAGCAGCGTCGCATCCAGGGGACAGGGGGCGAACGGCTACACCTTC